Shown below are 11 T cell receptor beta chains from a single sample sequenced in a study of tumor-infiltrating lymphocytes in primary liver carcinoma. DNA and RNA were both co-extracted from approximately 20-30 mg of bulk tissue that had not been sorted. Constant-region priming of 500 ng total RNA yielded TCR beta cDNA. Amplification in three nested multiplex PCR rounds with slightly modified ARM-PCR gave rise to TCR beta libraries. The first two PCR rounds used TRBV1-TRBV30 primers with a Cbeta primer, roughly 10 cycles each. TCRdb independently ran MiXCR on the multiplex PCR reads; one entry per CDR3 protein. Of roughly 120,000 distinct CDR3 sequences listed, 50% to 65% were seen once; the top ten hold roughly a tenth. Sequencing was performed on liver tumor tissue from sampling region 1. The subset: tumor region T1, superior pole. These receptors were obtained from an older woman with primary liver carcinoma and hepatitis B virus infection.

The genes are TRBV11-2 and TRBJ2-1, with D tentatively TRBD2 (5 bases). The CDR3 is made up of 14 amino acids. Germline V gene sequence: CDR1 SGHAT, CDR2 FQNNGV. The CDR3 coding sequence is TGTGTCATTAATCCGGACTCGAGGTATAGGGAGCAGTTCTTC. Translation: CVINPDSRYREQFF.

CDR3 sequence reads: CSASPGKGAEAFF. CDR3 coding DNA: TGCAGTGCTAGTCCAGGGAAGGGGGCTGAAGCTTTCTTT. V usage is TRBV20-1 and J usage is TRBJ1-1; TRBD1 might be the D (6 bases). V lost 3 bases, J lost 6 bases, and 14 bases lay in between. Per the germline V gene, CDR1 is DFQATT and CDR2 is SNEGSKA (reference sequence). This CDR3 comprises 13 residues.

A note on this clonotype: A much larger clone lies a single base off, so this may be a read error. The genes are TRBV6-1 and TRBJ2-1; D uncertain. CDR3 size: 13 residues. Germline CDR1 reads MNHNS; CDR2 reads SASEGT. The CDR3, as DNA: TGTGCCAGCAGTGAAGGTCGAGTGGATGAGCAGCTCTTC. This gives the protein CASSEGRVDEQLF.

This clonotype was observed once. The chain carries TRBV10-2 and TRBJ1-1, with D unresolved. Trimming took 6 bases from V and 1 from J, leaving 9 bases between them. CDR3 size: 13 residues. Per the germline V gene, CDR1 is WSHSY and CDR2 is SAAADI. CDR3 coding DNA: TGCGCCAGCAGATGCCTTTCGAACACTGAAGCTTTCTTT. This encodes CASRCLSNTEAFF.

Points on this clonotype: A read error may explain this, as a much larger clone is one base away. CDR3 nucleotides: TGCGCCAGCAGCCTAGACCCAGTGGGCAAGAATCAGCCCCAGCATTTT. This sequence encodes CASSLDPVGKNQPQHF. The chain joins TRBV4-1 to TRBJ1-5; D gene unclear. In germline, CDR1 is MGHRA, CDR2 YSYEKL. This CDR3 comprises 16 residues. Trimming left V 4 bases short and J 4 bases short, with 17 bases between.

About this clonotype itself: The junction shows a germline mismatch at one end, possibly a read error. In DNA form, the CDR3 reads TGTGCCATCAGTTTGCCAGGGAGCACAGATACGCAGTATTTT. This sequence encodes CAISLPGSTDTQYF. The chain employs TRBV28 and TRBJ2-3; perhaps TRBD1 as D (5 bases). Germline V gives CDR1 MDHEN, CDR2 SYDVKM. This CDR3 comprises 14 residues.

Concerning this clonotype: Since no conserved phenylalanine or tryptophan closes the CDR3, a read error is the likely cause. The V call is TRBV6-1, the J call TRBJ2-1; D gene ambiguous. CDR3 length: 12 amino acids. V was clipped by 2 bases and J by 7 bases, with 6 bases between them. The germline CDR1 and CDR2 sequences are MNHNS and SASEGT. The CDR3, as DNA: TGTGCCAGCAGTGAACCTACGAATGAGCAGTTCCTC. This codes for CASSEPTNEQFL.

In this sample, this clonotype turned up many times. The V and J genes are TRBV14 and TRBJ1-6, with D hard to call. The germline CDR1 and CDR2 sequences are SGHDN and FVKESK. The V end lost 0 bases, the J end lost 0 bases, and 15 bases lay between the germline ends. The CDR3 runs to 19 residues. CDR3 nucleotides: TGTGCCAGCAGCCAAGATTTGTACGCGGTGGGCTCCTATAATTCACCCCTCCACTTT. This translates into CASSQDLYAVGSYNSPLHF.

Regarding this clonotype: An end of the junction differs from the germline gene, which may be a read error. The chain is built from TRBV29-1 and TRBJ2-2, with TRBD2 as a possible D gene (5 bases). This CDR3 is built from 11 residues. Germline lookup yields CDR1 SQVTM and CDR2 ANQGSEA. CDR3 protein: CSVLNTAELFF. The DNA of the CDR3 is TGTAGCGTCCTAAACACCGCGGAGCTGTTTTTT.

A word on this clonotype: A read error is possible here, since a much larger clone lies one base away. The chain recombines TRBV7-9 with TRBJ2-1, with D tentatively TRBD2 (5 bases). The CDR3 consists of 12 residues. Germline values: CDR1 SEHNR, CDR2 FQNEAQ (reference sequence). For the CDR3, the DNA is TGTACCAGCAGCTATCCGGGGTATGAGCAGTTCTTC. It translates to CTSSYPGYEQFF.

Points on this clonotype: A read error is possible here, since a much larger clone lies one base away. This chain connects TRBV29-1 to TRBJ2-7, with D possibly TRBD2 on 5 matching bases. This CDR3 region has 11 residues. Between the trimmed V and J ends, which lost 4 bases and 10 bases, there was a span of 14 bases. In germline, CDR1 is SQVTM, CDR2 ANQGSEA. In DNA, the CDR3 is TGCAGCGTTGTAAGAGTGAGGGATCAGTACTTC. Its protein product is CSVVRVRDQYF.